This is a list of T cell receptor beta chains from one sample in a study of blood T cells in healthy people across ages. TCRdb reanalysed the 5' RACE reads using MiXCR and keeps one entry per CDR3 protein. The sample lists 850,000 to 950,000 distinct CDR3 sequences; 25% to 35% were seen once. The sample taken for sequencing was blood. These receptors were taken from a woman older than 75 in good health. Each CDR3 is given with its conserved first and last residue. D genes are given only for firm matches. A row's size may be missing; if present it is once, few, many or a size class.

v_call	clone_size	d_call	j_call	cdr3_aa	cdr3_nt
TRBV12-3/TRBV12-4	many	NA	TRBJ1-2	CASSPQGLPNYGYTF	TGTGCCAGCAGCCCACAAGGCCTGCCTAACTATGGCTACACCTTC
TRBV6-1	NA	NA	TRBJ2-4	CASREGTILAKNIQYF	TGTGCCAGCAGGGAAGGGACAATACTAGCCAAAAACATTCAGTACTTC
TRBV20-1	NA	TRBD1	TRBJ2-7	CSAIQGFFNNEQYF	TGCAGTGCCATACAGGGGTTCTTCAACAATGAGCAGTACTTC
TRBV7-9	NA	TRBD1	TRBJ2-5	CASDEMRQGTAEQETQYF	TGTGCCAGCGACGAGATGAGACAAGGGACAGCCGAGCAAGAGACCCAGTACTTC
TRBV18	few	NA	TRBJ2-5	CASSPPTVPRETQYF	TGTGCCAGCTCACCACCAACGGTCCCCAGGGAGACCCAGTACTTC
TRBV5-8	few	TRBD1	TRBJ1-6	CANPGQGDYNSPLHF	TGTGCCAACCCCGGACAGGGGGACTATAATTCACCCCTCCACTTT
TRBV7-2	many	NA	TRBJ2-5	CASSLGVLGETQYF	TGTGCCAGCAGCTTAGGGGTCCTAGGGGAGACCCAGTACTTC
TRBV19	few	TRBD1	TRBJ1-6	CATRTGGDSPLHF	TGTGCCACCAGGACAGGCGGGGATTCACCCCTCCACTTT
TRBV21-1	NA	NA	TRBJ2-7	CVSSKGRGNPYEQYF	TGTGTCAGCAGCAAAGGTCGAGGGAACCCCTACGAGCAGTACTTC
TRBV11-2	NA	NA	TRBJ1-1	CASSRIALSNTEAFF	TGTGCCAGCAGCCGCATAGCTCTCTCGAACACTGAAGCTTTCTTT
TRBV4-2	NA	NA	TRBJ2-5	CASSRATGQETQYF	TGTGCCAGCAGCCGGGCGACTGGACAAGAGACCCAGTACTTC
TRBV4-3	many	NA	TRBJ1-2	CASSQDLPGRVIYGYTF	TGCGCCAGCAGCCAAGATCTCCCGGGCAGGGTGATCTATGGCTACACCTTC
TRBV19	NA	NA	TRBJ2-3	CASSIRTSAQYF	TGTGCCAGTAGTATACGAACTTCGGCGCAGTATTTT
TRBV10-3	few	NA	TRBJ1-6	CAISEAPNSPLHF	TGTGCCATCAGTGAGGCGCCAAATTCACCCCTCCACTTT
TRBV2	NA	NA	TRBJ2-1	CASSEAGAAAYNEQFF	TGTGCCAGCAGTGAAGCGGGGGCAGCGGCCTACAATGAGCAGTTCTTC
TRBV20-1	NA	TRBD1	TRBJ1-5	CSARDEGRGIGPQHF	TGCAGTGCTAGAGATGAGGGCAGGGGGATTGGACCCCAGCATTTT
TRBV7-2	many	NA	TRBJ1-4	CASSLDKGGRKLFF	TGTGCCAGCAGCTTAGACAAGGGGGGGAGAAAACTGTTTTTT
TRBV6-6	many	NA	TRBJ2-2	CASNPLRTTGRTGELFF	TGTGCCAGCAACCCACTCCGAACGACAGGGAGGACCGGGGAGCTGTTTTTT
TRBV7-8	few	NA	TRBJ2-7	CASSLARGWGQTSYEQYF	TGTGCCAGCAGCTTAGCGCGGGGATGGGGACAAACCTCCTACGAGCAGTACTTC
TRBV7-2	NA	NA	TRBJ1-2	CASSLKAPRIYYGYTF	TGTGCCAGCAGCTTGAAGGCCCCGCGGATTTACTATGGCTACACCTTC
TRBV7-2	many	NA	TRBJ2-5	CASSSVGQNTQYF	TGTGCCAGCAGCTCAGTCGGACAGAACACCCAGTACTTC
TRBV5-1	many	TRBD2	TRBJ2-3	CASSFGGSGDTQYF	TGCGCCAGCAGCTTTGGCGGGAGTGGGGATACGCAGTATTTT
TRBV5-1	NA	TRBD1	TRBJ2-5	CASRRTGNDGDQNEQYF	TGCGCCAGCAGGCGGACAGGGAATGACGGGGATCAGAATGAGCAGTACTTC
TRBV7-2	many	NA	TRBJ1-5	CASSLRAGEDQPQHF	TGTGCCAGCAGCTTAAGGGCAGGGGAGGATCAGCCCCAGCATTTT
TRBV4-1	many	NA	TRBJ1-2	CASSQVVGSHYGYTF	TGCGCCAGCAGCCAAGTCGTAGGGTCGCACTATGGCTACACCTTC
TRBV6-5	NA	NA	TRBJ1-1	CASSRGRATEAFF	TGTGCCAGCAGCCGCGGGCGGGCCACTGAAGCTTTCTTT
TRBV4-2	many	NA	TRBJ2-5	CASSQVSQETQYF	TGTGCCAGCAGCCAAGTCTCCCAAGAGACCCAGTACTTC
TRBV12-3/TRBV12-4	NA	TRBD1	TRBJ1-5	CASETGGGQPQHF	TGTGCCAGCGAAACAGGGGGCGGTCAGCCCCAGCATTTT